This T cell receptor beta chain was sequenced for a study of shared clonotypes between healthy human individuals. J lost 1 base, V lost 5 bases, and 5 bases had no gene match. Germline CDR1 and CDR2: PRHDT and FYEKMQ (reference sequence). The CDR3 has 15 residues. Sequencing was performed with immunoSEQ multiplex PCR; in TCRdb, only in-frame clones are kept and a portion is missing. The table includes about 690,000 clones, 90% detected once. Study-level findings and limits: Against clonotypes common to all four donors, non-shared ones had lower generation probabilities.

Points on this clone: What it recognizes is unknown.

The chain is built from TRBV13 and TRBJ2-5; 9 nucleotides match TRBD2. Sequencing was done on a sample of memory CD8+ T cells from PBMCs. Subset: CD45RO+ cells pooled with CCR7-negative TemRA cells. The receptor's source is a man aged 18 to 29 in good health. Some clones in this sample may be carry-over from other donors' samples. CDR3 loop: CASSQRLAVQETQYF. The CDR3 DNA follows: TGTGCCAGCAGCCAAAGACTAGCGGTCCAAGAGACCCAGTACTTC.